The source of this T cell receptor (beta chain) is a study of post-analysis software for immune sequencing data. This CDR3 is built from 13 residues. The V gene lost 6 bases and the J gene lost 1 base, with 9 bases spanning the gap. Germline loops: CDR1 ENHRY, CDR2 SYGVKD. Regarding the study as a whole: TRBV5-6, TRBV5-1 and TRBV20-1 were among several TRBV segments more frequent in patients than controls.

With regard to this clonotype: Its antigen remains unidentified.

Unique molecular identifiers were present in the TCR beta cDNA libraries. Via MiXCR, TCRdb re-called the PCR reads, giving one row per CDR3 protein. The sample shows more than 350,000 distinct CDR3 sequences, 30% to 45% of them seen only once. The genes are TRBV10-3 and TRBJ1-1; D is possibly TRBD1 (5 bases). Source material: blood. This TCR derives from a girl aged 2-10 years with multiple sclerosis. The CDR3, as DNA: TGTGCCATCAGGTCCCAGGGGAACACTGAAGCTTTCTTT. It encodes CAIRSQGNTEAFF.